The present TCR beta chain was sequenced within a study of blood T cells in healthy people across ages. Trimming at V came to 4 bases and at J to 0 bases, leaving 17 bases not matched to a gene. Germline CDR1 and CDR2: SGHRS and YFSETQ. CDR3 length equals 19 residues. Remarks on this clonotype: Its target is unknown.

A sample-barcoded 5' primer and a J-beta primer mix were used in a second PCR of roughly 6 to 11 cycles. A template-switch adaptor containing 12 random nucleotides labeled each cDNA molecule. TCRdb analysed the 5' RACE reads with MiXCR anew, one entry per CDR3 protein. The sample lists more than 1.4 million distinct CDR3 sequences; roughly 45% were seen once. Study-wide results and caveats: Using unsorted PBMCs precluded a conclusive naive versus antigen-experienced comparison. Correlation between TCR beta diversity and naive T cell percentage was strong.

The sample comprised blood. The TCR sequence derives from a woman aged 18-29 years in good health. V is TRBV5-1 and J is TRBJ2-3, with TRBD1 identical over 7 bases. In DNA form, the CDR3 reads TGCGCCAGCAGCCGGATTAGGGACAGCGCCACTCTTAGCACAGATACGCAGTATTTT. Translating it yields CASSRIRDSATLSTDTQYF. Variable domain in full (rest from reference TRBV5-1 and TRBJ2-3): KAGVTQTPRYLIKTRGQQVTLSCSPISGHRSVSWYQQTPGQGLQFLFEYFSETQRNKGNFPGRFSGRQFSNSRSEMNVSTLELGDSALYLCASSRIRDSATLSTDTQYFGPGTRLTVL.